This TCR beta chain was profiled in a study of cytomegalovirus exposure and HLA in healthy donors (dated by TCRdb to about 2017). Context from the whole study: An earlier analysis of some 600 of the donors reported about 280 Gb of sequence data and 95 million to 120 million unique TCR beta sequences obtained from some 200 million T cells. An early release covering about 600 HLA-typed donors comprised about 300 gigabases of sequencing data and 85 million to 100 million unique TCR sequences. Of the roughly 400 genotyped donors, over 70% fell in the genetic ancestry cluster associated with self-reported Caucasian donors. The study was designed to test whether signatures of past pathogen exposure could be identified by cataloging public T cell receptors. The study profiled the T cell repertoires of under 700 subjects by immunosequencing and related them to cytomegalovirus serostatus. Along with the approximately 650-subject first cohort, a separate validation cohort of about 110 different subjects was used. To predict cytomegalovirus infection status, the study combined high-throughput TCR immunosequencing, statistical association of individual TCRs with disease status, and machine learning. To study patterns of TCR occurrence, a later analysis re-analyzed previously published TCR beta repertoires from around 700 donors and added high-resolution HLA genotyping. Rather than drawing on any new phenotypic data, the later analysis identified candidate immune exposures from TCR beta sequences and the way those sequences occurred across donors. An earlier analysis of 587 of the donors used high-throughput TCR beta sequencing to judge whether each TCR beta V gene segment behaved as functional or pseudogenic. Alongside the repertoire data, information on donor age, sex, ethnicity and CMV serostatus was compiled. A later genetic analysis took genome-wide SNP genotypes for 398 of the 666 donors and used that subset as a discovery cohort. All discovery cohort repertoires had been generated on a single sequencing platform. HLA typing included class I and class II loci at four-digit resolution. Typing coverage varied by locus: roughly 629-640 donors for A, B, C, DRB1 and DQB1; approximately 500 for DQA1; 606 for DPA1; 400 to 480 for DPB1. Roughly 5 DR-DQ haplotypes were handled as single units for association and clustering, since linkage in the cohort was strong. On average, around 200,000 unique TCR beta nucleotide sequences were sequenced per donor among some 430 genotyped donors of the cohort, with approximately 18% of those sequences being non-productive. Results and caveats for the whole study, not just this receptor: At a false discovery rate of 0.05, a later analysis linked some 17,000 TCR beta sequences to specific HLA alleles. Over 15 rarely observed V segments, including chromosome 9 orphons, were excluded from the earlier analysis of some 590 of the donors because counts were too low. In a later analysis, TCR association rates were found to vary across HLA loci, with the most associated TCRs seen for DRB1 alleles and the fewest for HLA-C alleles. In a later analysis, most CMV-associated TCR beta chains were found to appear HLA-restricted, with HLA associations seemingly driven largely by CMV exposure. Roughly uniform sequencing depth across donors was assumed in presence/absence analyses, although this assumption may not hold. In vitro tests confirmed that three of the cytomegalovirus-associated TCR beta chains recognize cytomegalovirus antigens. Strong co-occurrence of HLA alleles, especially DR and DQ, made assigning TCR associations to individual alleles difficult. This cohort had only TCR beta chains sequenced, and the lack of alpha or paired-chain data limited which features could be detected. Linkage disequilibrium might explain the correlated functional status among segregating V segments, but an unknown experimental factor could not be ruled out. It was suggested by the authors that the approach could potentially be generalized to other disease states and immunological phenotypes. Because HLA typing was unavailable for some donors at each locus, only the typed subset was used in association tests. In a later analysis, HLA-associated TCR beta chains were found to be more clonally expanded and to have lower generation probabilities than equally common non-associated chains. Immune exposure information for the cohort was limited to CMV serostatus. Across donors, most TCR sequences were observed very rarely, whereas some public TCRs were present in many individuals. A later genetic analysis associated a missense DCLRE1C variant with V-gene and J-gene trimming of TCR beta chains, and an independent cohort replicated the association. Broadly in line with IMGT annotations, most TCR beta V segments showed up in productive rearrangements about 90% or about 30% of the time in an earlier analysis of several hundred of the donors. Compared with the approximately 670-donor mean, donors in an Asian-associated ancestry cluster had fewer N-insertions in productive TCRs, according to a later genetic analysis. A total of fewer than 200 TCR beta chains were listed by the study as associated with cytomegalovirus. A further reported finding was that TCR beta sequences accurately predicted the HLA-A and HLA-B alleles for most subjects in the first cohort. In both the original and validation cohorts, the classifier was reported to diagnose cytomegalovirus status with high specificity and sensitivity. The 87-base-pair reads could not distinguish some IMGT-functional V segments, including TRBV6-2 and TRBV6-3, so those segments were excluded. According to a later analysis, parvovirus B19, influenza, CMV and Epstein-Barr virus appeared linked to several top co-occurrence clusters. A cluster of highly shared sequence variants was judged likely to represent a technical artifact of the sequencing pipeline.

Libraries were built with the immunoSEQ multiplex PCR assay. A mixture of 60 forward primers for TCR Vbeta segments and 13 reverse primers for TCR Jbeta segments was used in the multiplex PCR. The CDR3 region of rearranged TCR beta genes was amplified from genomic DNA with a multiplex PCR assay. On the Illumina HiSeq System, the amplified TCR beta libraries were sequenced as 87-base-pair reads. On the authors' methods: Across the 500 to 850 repertoires, a later analysis counted around 80 million unique TCR beta chains, roughly 11 million of which were shared by at least two donors. Raw reads were error-corrected and collapsed into unique sequences with a nearest-neighbor algorithm that merged closely related sequences to remove PCR and sequencing errors. To assign V, D and J gene segments, CDR3 sequences were aligned to IMGT reference sequences. Each retained sequence needed at least a six-nucleotide match to both a V gene segment and a J gene segment. A rearrangement counted as productive if the CDR3 had no stop codons and remained in frame with V and J, and every other rearrangement counted as non-productive. Following IMGT convention, CDR3 was defined as the stretch from the second conserved V-encoded cysteine to the conserved J-encoded phenylalanine. The earlier analysis of more than 450 of the donors excluded sequences that lacked an unambiguous match to a single V gene segment. An earlier analysis of several hundred of the donors classified V segments as functional when productive rearrangements were above 56.7% and as segregating when the standard deviation between donors was above 5%. A statistical classification framework was built for diagnosing cytomegalovirus status from the catalog of TCR beta chain sequences. In a later analysis, TCR nucleotide sequences were compared against IMGT/GENE-DB human TR gene sequences so that V and J genes could be assigned. In a later analysis, CDR3 sequences and most-parsimonious VDJ recombination scenarios were assigned using the TCRdist pipeline. In a later analysis, each TCR beta chain was defined by its CDR3 amino acid sequence together with its V-gene family, and reads lacking a unique V-gene family were excluded. In a later analysis, fewer than 600 highly shared, low-generation-probability nucleotide sequences were removed to address suspected cross-contamination and a sequencing artifact. In a later analysis, a clonal expansion index for each public chain was calculated from normalized within-repertoire ranks of inferred template counts. In a later analysis, generation probabilities were computed using a VDJ recombination model fitted to out-of-frame rearrangements, and the results were checked against IGoR. In a later analysis, TCR-TCR, TCR-HLA and TCR-CMV co-occurrence was scored with hypergeometric tests, and a repertoire-size bias correction was applied to TCR pairs. In a later analysis, false discovery rates were estimated by permuting HLA or CMV assignments 20 times. In a later analysis, co-occurring TCRs were grouped using DBSCAN, and TCRdist sequence similarity was added for clustering within HLA-allele-positive subsets. For co-occurrence clustering, repertoires with fewer than 30,000 or more than 120,000 public chains were excluded, along with a handful of repertoires with anomalous nucleotide sharing. Sourced from immuneACCESS, this table was stored by TCRdb with only in-frame sequences that have V and J called. A share of the clones is absent; for the studies checked, an unresolved V gene accounts for under half, and the remainder has no known explanation. Clone size and the V and J calls come from that table; the DNA yielded D and trimming. For this sample the table gives about 120,000 clones, of which 75% to 85% were detected only once. The ten biggest clones cover more than 7% of the sample.

Spanning cysteine to phenylalanine, the CDR3 consists of 13 amino acids. The entry retains the CDR3 DNA only, 39 bases that are in frame from base 1. Based on the germline V gene (reference sequence), the CDR1 and CDR2 sequences are SGHAT and FQDESV. V and J are truncated by 4 bases and 1 base respectively, leaving an intervening sequence of 7 bases. The cohort was made up of 500 to 850 healthy bone marrow donors. All cohort members were sampled while nominally healthy, although unrecorded immune exposures were likely present. The donor was CMV seropositive and was included in the group of 250 to 300 seropositive cohort members. Every donor gave a peripheral blood sample, and the peripheral blood mononuclear cells from that sample were used for TCR beta sequencing. Genomic DNA extraction from the blood cell samples was performed with the Qiagen DNeasy Blood Extraction Kit. On this clone itself: Its antigen is not yet known. Base-call qualities are not available, and no considerably larger clone is one nucleotide away.

The sample was PBMCs. This TCR came from a female donor in good health and CMV-seropositive. The chain is made from TRBV11-1 and TRBJ1-1, and possibly TRBD1, on 5 matching bases. The DNA sequence reads TGTGCCAGCAGCTCCGACAGGAACACTGAAGCTTTCTTT. This sequence encodes CASSSDRNTEAFF.